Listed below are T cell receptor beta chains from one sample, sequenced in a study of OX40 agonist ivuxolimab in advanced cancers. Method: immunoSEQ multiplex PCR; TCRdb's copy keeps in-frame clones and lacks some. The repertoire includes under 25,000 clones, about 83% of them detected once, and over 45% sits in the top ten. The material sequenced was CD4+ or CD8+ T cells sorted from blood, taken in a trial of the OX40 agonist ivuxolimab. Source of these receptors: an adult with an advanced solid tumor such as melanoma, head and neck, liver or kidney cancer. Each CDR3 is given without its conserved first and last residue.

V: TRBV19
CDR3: ASRAPGQGGTHTGELF

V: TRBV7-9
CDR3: ASSLEGGYT

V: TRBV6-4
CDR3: ASSERAGNSNEQF

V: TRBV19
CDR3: ASSDGTYEQY

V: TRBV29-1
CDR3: SVDRDRDKDWYGYT

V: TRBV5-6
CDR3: ASSLDTGTHEQY

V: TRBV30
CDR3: AWEQGMGYT

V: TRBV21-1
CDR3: ASSFLSGTGIQPQH

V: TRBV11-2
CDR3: ASSLDVGFYEQY

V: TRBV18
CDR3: ASSNGGTGTEAF

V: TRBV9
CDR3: ASSAATNEKLF

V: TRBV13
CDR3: ASSLPPDNEQF

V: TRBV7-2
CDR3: ASSLGAGGSYNEQF

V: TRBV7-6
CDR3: ASSLEAQGFHYGYT

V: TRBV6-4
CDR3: ASSDSGLEPYNEQF

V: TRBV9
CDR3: ASSDPLVQGITDTQY

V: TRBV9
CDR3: ASSAGTLGHQGETQY

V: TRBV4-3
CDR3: ASSQGLPGAVYGYT

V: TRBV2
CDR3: ASSFRQNPPTDTQY

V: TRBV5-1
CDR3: ASSSAGEMDTGELF

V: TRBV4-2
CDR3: ASSQDPGQGADEQY

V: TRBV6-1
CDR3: ASSPGFSKHYEQY

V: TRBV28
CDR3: ASIQPGHLYGYT

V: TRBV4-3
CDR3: ASSQGAANTEAF

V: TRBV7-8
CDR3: ASSPLEKAGTN

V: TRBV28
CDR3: ASSRRTVQETQY

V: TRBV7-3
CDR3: ASSLTGQDLLHQRDTQY

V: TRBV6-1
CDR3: ASSNTALGQPQH

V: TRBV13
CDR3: ASRLRGGQQYEQY

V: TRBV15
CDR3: ATSSSWTETNEKLF

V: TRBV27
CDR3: ASSFSPPYPSTDTQY

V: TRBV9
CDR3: ASSVDSGGLGETQY

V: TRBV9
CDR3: ASSVGQFTEAF

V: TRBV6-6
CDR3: ASSYSHDYEQY

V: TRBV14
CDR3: ASSKTGTEQY

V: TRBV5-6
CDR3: ASSLSADLPTDTQY

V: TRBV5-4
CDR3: ASSSRDRGTDTQY

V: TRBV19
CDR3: ASGSPRALTGSNQPQH